These 31 T cell receptor beta chains originate from one sample sequenced in a study of T cell responses to AZD1222 COVID-19 vaccine. Measured with immunoSEQ multiplex PCR; TCRdb has only the in-frame clones, and not every one. This sample carries about 83,000 clones, around 87% of them seen once, and the ten largest clones take around 5.1%. Here the sequenced sample was peripheral blood, taken on day 0 of MenACWY control vaccination. These receptor sequences come from an adult in good health.

V gene TRBV14 combines with J gene TRBJ2-7; 8 nucleotides agree with TRBD2. The CDR3 has 15 amino acids. Trimming removed 0 bases from V and 6 bases from J; junction bases left unmatched: 7. Looked up from germline, CDR1 is SGHDN and CDR2 is FVKESK. The CDR3 region is CASSQDLLAGGEQYF. For the CDR3, the DNA is TGTGCCAGCAGCCAAGATTTGCTAGCGGGCGGCGAGCAGTACTTC.

The chain employs TRBV10-2 and TRBJ1-4; D is perhaps TRBD1 (5 bases). CDR1 WSHSY and CDR2 SAAADI come from the germline V gene. V was trimmed by 8 bases and J by 9 bases, leaving 10 bases between them. This CDR3 is 11 amino acids long. The CDR3 reads CASGTAQKLFF. The DNA of the CDR3 is TGCGCCAGCGGGACGGCGCAAAAACTGTTTTTT.

This chain links TRBV9 with TRBJ2-5, with D unresolved. The CDR3 spans 13 residues. V was clipped by 0 bases and J by 2 bases, with 5 bases between them. The V gene's germline CDR1 is SGDLS and CDR2 YYNGEE. The CDR3 protein is CASSVVLQETQYF. Written as DNA, the CDR3 is TGTGCCAGCAGCGTAGTTTTACAAGAGACCCAGTACTTC.

The chain's CDR3 is CASSQLFEQYF. DNA for the CDR3: TGTGCCAGCAGCCAACTTTTCGAGCAGTACTTC. The chain couples TRBV3-1 (or the pseudogene TRBV3-2) to TRBJ2-7; D gene unclear. The CDR3 has 11 amino acids. Trimming removed 2 bases from V and 6 bases from J, with 5 bases in between. CDR1 LGHDT and CDR2 YNNKEL come from the germline V gene (reference sequence).

The CDR3 is CASSVGTGREGPHEQYF. The CDR3 DNA follows: TGTGCCAGCAGCGTAGGGACAGGTCGGGAGGGCCCCCACGAGCAGTACTTC. The J gene is TRBJ2-7, the V gene TRBV9; perhaps TRBD2 as D (8 bases). The germline V and J ends were trimmed by 0 bases and 5 bases, with 21 bases remaining between them. CDR1 is SGDLS, CDR2 YYNGEE, per germline. This CDR3 is built from 17 residues.

This clone has just one count. This chain connects TRBV11-2 to TRBJ2-2; 9 positions agree with TRBD1. The trim removed 5 bases at V and 6 bases at J, leaving 13 bases unmatched. The CDR3 totals 17 residues. Germline-derived CDR1 and CDR2 are SGHAT and FQNNGV. The CDR3 sequence: CASSPPGTGSGPGELFF. CDR3 nucleotides: TGTGCCAGCAGCCCTCCCGGGACAGGGTCGGGGCCCGGGGAGCTGTTTTTT.

The chain recombines TRBV3-1 (or the pseudogene TRBV3-2) with TRBJ1-2; the D gene is possibly TRBD1 (6 bases). Germline assignment: CDR1 LGHDT and CDR2 YNNKEL (reference sequence). V lost 2 bases and J 4 bases, leaving 17 bases between the germline ends. This CDR3 has 16 amino acids. The CDR3 DNA reads as TGTGCCAGCAGCCAATTAGGGTCAGGGGCGTCCTATGGCTACACCTTC. This translates into CASSQLGSGASYGYTF.

The chain has TRBV3-1 (or the pseudogene TRBV3-2) and TRBJ2-5; D might be TRBD1 (6 bases). Germline-derived CDR1 and CDR2 are LGHDT and YNNKEL (reference sequence). V was cut by 5 bases and J by 7 bases, with 14 bases left in between. The CDR3 is 13 residues long. The CDR3: CASSTEQGVTQYF. For the CDR3, the DNA is TGTGCCAGCAGCACTGAACAGGGAGTGACCCAGTACTTC.

This chain connects TRBV11-2 to TRBJ1-1, with D hard to call. CDR3 size: 14 residues. V dropped 2 bases and J dropped 4 bases, with 11 bases sitting between them. CDR1 and CDR2 from the germline V gene are SGHAT and FQNNGV. DNA for the CDR3: TGTGCCAGCAGCTTACCACATGACCCCACTGAAGCTTTCTTT. Its translation: CASSLPHDPTEAFF.

The chain carries TRBV5-5 and TRBJ1-3; no clear D. Per the germline V gene, CDR1 is SGHKS and CDR2 is YYEKEE (reference sequence). The CDR3 contains 15 residues. Between the trimmed V and J ends, which lost 2 bases and 0 bases, there was a span of 9 bases. The CDR3 sequence is CASSFDGSSGNTIYF. CDR3 coding DNA: TGTGCCAGCAGCTTCGATGGGAGCTCTGGAAACACCATATATTTT.

The gene calls are TRBV7-2 and TRBJ1-2; D gene ambiguous. This CDR3 is 15 amino acids long. V was clipped by 5 bases and J by 8 bases, with 21 bases between them. Looked up from germline, CDR1 is SGHTA and CDR2 is FQGNSA. The CDR3 sequence is CASSQVQSLSGGYTF. CDR3 in DNA: TGTGCCAGCAGCCAAGTACAGTCCTTATCGGGCGGCTACACCTTC.

The rearrangement joins TRBV2 to TRBJ1-2; no firm D call. Trimming removed 6 bases at V and 6 bases at J, with 8 bases between. CDR1 is SNHLY and CDR2 is FYNNEI in the germline V gene. This CDR3 has 11 residues. The CDR3 protein is CASSPSDGYTF. In DNA form, the CDR3 reads TGTGCCAGCAGCCCCAGTGATGGCTACACCTTC.

This rearrangement joins TRBV6-2 or TRBV6-3 to TRBJ1-5; D may be TRBD1 (5 bases). V shed 5 bases and J shed 0 bases, with 8 bases lying between them. CDR1 MNHEY and CDR2 SVGEGT come from the germline V gene. The CDR3 has 14 residues. CDR3 sequence (DNA): TGTGCCAGCAGTCCGGGGCTTAGCAATCAGCCCCAGCATTTT. Its translation is CASSPGLSNQPQHF.

This chain connects TRBV4-3 to TRBJ2-7; D unclear. Germline loops: CDR1 LGHNA, CDR2 YSLEER. The CDR3 runs 15 residues. Trimming left V 0 bases short and J 1 base short, with 10 bases between. CDR3 amino acids: CASSQESLGSYEQYF. CDR3 nucleotide sequence: TGCGCCAGCAGCCAAGAAAGCCTAGGATCCTACGAGCAGTACTTC.

A single count supports this clone. The CDR3 DNA follows: TGTGCCAGCAGCTTAGGGGCTTTCAATGAGCAGTTCTTC. This gives the protein CASSLGAFNEQFF. V usage is TRBV7-9 and J usage is TRBJ2-1, with D unclear. The germline V and J ends were trimmed by 1 base and 6 bases, with 7 bases remaining between them. The CDR3 contains 13 residues. Germline values: CDR1 SEHNR, CDR2 FQNEAQ (reference sequence).

This chain uses TRBV2 with TRBJ1-1; 7 bases line up with TRBD1. CDR1 is SNHLY, CDR2 FYNNEI, per germline. The CDR3 runs 15 residues. The V segment lost 2 bases and the J segment 3 bases; nucleotides outside the gene matches: 6. The CDR3 nucleotides read TGTGCCAGCAGTGAACAGGGGGGGGTGTACACTGAAGCTTTCTTT. It encodes CASSEQGGVYTEAFF.

V and J are TRBV10-3 and TRBJ1-4; D unresolved. V was cut by 6 bases and J by 0 bases, with 14 bases left in between. Germline V CDR1 and CDR2: ENHRY, SYGVKD. This CDR3 spans 16 amino acids. The CDR3 loop reads CAISVAGSPTNEKLFF. The CDR3 DNA sequence: TGTGCCATCAGCGTTGCGGGGAGTCCAACTAATGAAAAACTGTTTTTT.

In its sample, this clone was seen a few times. CDR3 in DNA: TGTGCCATCAGTGACCGGCGGAATTTTACTTACGAGCAGTACTTC. Its translation is CAISDRRNFTYEQYF. The chain employs TRBV10-3 and TRBJ2-7; D remains unclear. Trimming cost V 3 bases and J 4 bases, with 16 bases left between them. The CDR3 loop spans 15 amino acids. Germline-derived CDR1 and CDR2 are ENHRY and SYGVKD.

This clone appeared once. CDR3 protein: CASSHGRRDTEAFF. The CDR3 DNA is TGCGCCAGCAGCCACGGCCGCAGGGACACTGAAGCTTTCTTT. The chain uses TRBV5-1 and TRBJ1-1; D might be TRBD1 (5 bases). V was pared by 4 bases and J by 3 bases, with 13 bases between. The CDR3 length is 14 residues. From germline, CDR1 is SGHRS and CDR2 YFSETQ.

V usage is TRBV11-3 and J usage is TRBJ1-1; D may be TRBD1 (6 bases). Germline CDR1 reads SGHNT; CDR2 reads YENEEA. V was trimmed by 5 bases and J by 4 bases, leaving 20 bases between them. This CDR3 is 16 amino acids long. The CDR3 DNA is TGTGCCAGCAGCCCGCTCCCTGCAGACAGGCTCACTGAAGCTTTCTTT. This encodes CASSPLPADRLTEAFF.

This clone has a single count. The genes are TRBV15 and TRBJ1-6, with a possible D match to TRBD1 (5 bases). V lost 4 bases and J 8 bases, leaving 12 bases between the germline ends. The CDR3 has 14 amino acids. Germline V gene data show CDR1 as LNHNV and CDR2 as YYDKDF (reference sequence). CDR3: CATSTRDGYSPLHF. For the CDR3, the DNA is TGTGCCACCAGCACTAGGGACGGTTATTCACCCCTCCACTTT.

The V call is TRBV4-3, the J call TRBJ1-3; D ambiguous. This CDR3 is 17 amino acids long. CDR1 and CDR2 from the germline V gene are LGHNA and YSLEER. The ends were cut back, 1 base at V and 0 bases at J, with 13 bases in the middle. For the CDR3, the DNA is TGCGCCAGCAGCCAAGGGGATAGGAGCACCTCTGGAAACACCATATATTTT. Translation gives CASSQGDRSTSGNTIYF.

This sequence joins TRBV30 and TRBJ2-1; D might be TRBD2 (5 bases). The V gene's germline CDR1 is GTSNPN and CDR2 SVGIG (reference sequence). CDR3 length equals 13 residues. Trimming left V 2 bases short and J 4 bases short, with 9 bases between. The DNA of the CDR3 is TGTGCCTGGAGTTCTCTAGCTTACAATGAGCAGTTCTTC. This sequence encodes CAWSSLAYNEQFF.

In its sample, this clone was seen once. V usage is TRBV10-1 and J usage is TRBJ2-7; maybe TRBD1 (5 bases). This CDR3 region has 12 residues. Trimming took off 7 bases at V and 0 bases at J, with 7 bases between the two ends. Per germline, CDR1 WNHNN and CDR2 SYGVQD (reference sequence). CDR3 in amino acids: CASKGDSYEQYF. Written as DNA, the CDR3 is TGCGCCAGCAAAGGGGACTCCTACGAGCAGTACTTC.

The V and J genes are TRBV15 and TRBJ2-1; no firm D call. Trimming took 3 bases from V and 4 from J, leaving 4 bases between them. The length of the CDR3 is 12 residues. Per germline, CDR1 LNHNV and CDR2 YYDKDF (reference sequence). The CDR3 sequence: CATSRQYNEQFF. The DNA of the CDR3 is TGTGCCACCAGCAGGCAATACAATGAGCAGTTCTTC.

The genes are TRBV6-5 and TRBJ1-5, with 9 bases lining up with TRBD1. The CDR3 has 14 residues. V was pared by 6 bases and J by 7 bases, with 7 bases of the junction left unmatched. Germline CDR1 reads MNHEY; CDR2 reads SVGAGI. In DNA form, the CDR3 reads TGTGCCAGCAGAGCGGGACAGGGTTTACAGCCCCAGCATTTT. This translates into CASRAGQGLQPQHF.

The rearrangement joins TRBV18 to TRBJ1-2; D may be TRBD1 (6 bases). The CDR3 length is 12 residues. V was clipped by 6 bases and J by 7 bases, with 12 bases between them. Germline loops: CDR1 KGHSH, CDR2 LQKENI. The DNA for the CDR3 is TGTGCCAGCTCGACAGGTTCGGGTGGCTACACCTTC. It codes for CASSTGSGGYTF.

The chain couples TRBV5-4 to TRBJ1-1; no firm D call. CDR3 length equals 12 residues. V dropped 4 bases and J dropped 8 bases, with 12 bases sitting between them. Germline lookup yields CDR1 SGHNT and CDR2 YYREEE (reference sequence). CDR3 nucleotides: TGTGCCAGCAGCCCTCGACCTGGCGAAGCTTTCTTT. Translated: CASSPRPGEAFF.

This clone was counted once. The chain combines TRBV27 with TRBJ2-7; perhaps TRBD2 as D (6 bases). The V and J ends lost 4 bases and 3 bases respectively, with 13 bases between them. From germline, CDR1 is MNHEY and CDR2 SMNVEV (reference sequence). The CDR3 runs to 14 residues. The CDR3 bases are TGTGCCAGCAGTTGGGGGGAGGCGGGCTACGAGCAGTACTTC. It is translated as CASSWGEAGYEQYF.

V and J are TRBV5-1 and TRBJ1-1, with D unresolved. Germline loops: CDR1 SGHRS, CDR2 YFSETQ. CDR3 length equals 13 residues. Between the trimmed V and J ends, which lost 2 bases and 0 bases, there was a span of 5 bases. The CDR3 region is CASSFQMNTEAFF. In DNA, the CDR3 is TGCGCCAGCAGCTTCCAGATGAACACTGAAGCTTTCTTT.

The V call is TRBV7-9, the J call TRBJ1-2; 9 nucleotides match TRBD1. V shed 6 bases, J shed 4 bases, and the junction held 6 bases outside the gene matches. The CDR3 runs to 14 residues. Germline V gives CDR1 SEHNR, CDR2 FQNEAQ (reference sequence). The CDR3 nucleotides read TGTGCCAGCAGTTTGGGGACAGGGATCTATGGCTACACCTTC. The encoded protein is CASSLGTGIYGYTF.